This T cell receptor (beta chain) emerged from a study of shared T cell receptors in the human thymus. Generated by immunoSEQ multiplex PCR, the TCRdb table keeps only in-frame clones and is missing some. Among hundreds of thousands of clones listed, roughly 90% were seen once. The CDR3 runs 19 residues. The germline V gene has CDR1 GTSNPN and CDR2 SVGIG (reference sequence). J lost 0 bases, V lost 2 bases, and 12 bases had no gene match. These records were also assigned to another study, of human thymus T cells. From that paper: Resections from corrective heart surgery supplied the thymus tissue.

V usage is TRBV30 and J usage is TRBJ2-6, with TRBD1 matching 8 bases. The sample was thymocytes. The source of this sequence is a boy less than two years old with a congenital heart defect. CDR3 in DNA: TGTGCCTGGAGTCTCCCAGGACAGGGCGCACACTCTGGGGCCAACGTCCTGACTTTC. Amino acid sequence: CAWSLPGQGAHSGANVLTF.